These T cell receptor beta chains were read from a single sample in a study of shared T cell receptors in the human thymus. Repertoires were generated with immunoSEQ multiplex PCR, while TCRdb's copy carries only in-frame clones and drops some. Counted here are some 660,000 clones, around 87% occurring once; the ten biggest clones make up just under 0.0095%. These sequences were also reported in another study, on human thymus T cells.

Material for sequencing was thymocytes. The receptors were sampled from a boy younger than two with a congenital heart defect. Each CDR3 is given with its conserved first and last residue. Fields, in order: D gene, V gene, J gene, clone size, CDR3 protein, CDR3 DNA. A D gene is named only where the DNA matches it firmly. Clone size, where shown, is once, few, many, or a class for clones that have expanded.

>-|TRBV19|TRBJ1-2|-
CASSTAHRVNYGYTF
TGTGCCAGTAGTACGGCACACCGGGTTAACTATGGCTACACCTTC
>TRBD1|TRBV4-3|TRBJ2-3|-
CASSQEGGGDTQYF
TGCGCCAGCAGCCAAGAAGGGGGCGGAGATACGCAGTATTTT
>TRBD1|TRBV7-9|TRBJ2-7|-
CASTLTGSRPYEQYF
TGTGCCAGCACCCTGACAGGGAGTAGGCCCTACGAGCAGTACTTC
>TRBD1|TRBV27|TRBJ1-1|-
CASSPHSQGQYMNTEAFF
TGTGCCAGCAGTCCACACTCACAGGGGCAATACATGAACACTGAAGCTTTCTTT
>-|TRBV4-3|TRBJ2-2|-
CASSQEKGVSGVTVGELFF
TGCGCCAGCAGCCAAGAAAAAGGGGTCTCGGGCGTAACAGTGGGGGAGCTGTTTTTT
>TRBD2|TRBV7-2|TRBJ2-3|-
CASSQELAGFPADTQYF
TGTGCCAGCAGCCAGGAACTAGCGGGATTTCCAGCAGATACGCAGTATTTT
>TRBD1|TRBV28|TRBJ2-2|-
CASSSRDRVTGELFF
TGTGCCAGCAGTTCCCGGGACAGGGTAACCGGGGAGCTGTTTTTT
>TRBD2|TRBV10-2|TRBJ2-1|-
CASFGTGLVPEQFF
TGCGCCAGCTTTGGGACGGGACTAGTACCTGAGCAGTTCTTC
>TRBD2|TRBV5-1|TRBJ2-7|-
CASSLDSSGSHEQYF
TGCGCCAGCAGCTTGGATTCTAGCGGGAGCCACGAGCAGTACTTC
>TRBD1|TRBV2|TRBJ1-5|-
CASRSGTEGNQPQHF
TGTGCCAGCAGATCTGGGACAGAAGGGAATCAGCCCCAGCATTTT
>TRBD1|TRBV4-1|TRBJ2-7|-
CASSPRRQGITTLGYEQYF
TGCGCCAGCAGCCCGCGCCGACAGGGCATCACAACGTTAGGCTACGAGCAGTACTTC
>-|TRBV5-1|TRBJ2-3|-
CASSFHDRISTDTQYF
TGCGCCAGCAGCTTCCACGACAGGATTAGCACAGATACGCAGTATTTT
>TRBD2|TRBV7-6|TRBJ2-7|-
CASSRRLAGAYEQYF
TGTGCCAGCAGCCGAAGACTAGCGGGTGCCTACGAGCAGTACTTC
>-|TRBV28|TRBJ1-2|-
CASSSPLTGYGYTF
TGTGCCAGCAGTTCCCCCCTGACGGGCTATGGCTACACCTTC
>-|TRBV27|TRBJ2-2|-
CASTGRLTNTGELFF
TGTGCCAGCACCGGAAGACTAACGAACACCGGGGAGCTGTTTTTT
>-|TRBV27|TRBJ2-1|-
CASSLGFGTYNNEQFF
TGTGCCAGCAGTTTAGGGTTTGGGACTTACAACAATGAGCAGTTCTTC
>-|TRBV4-3|TRBJ1-5|-
CASSQDRMERGQPQHF
TGCGCCAGCAGCCAAGATAGGATGGAAAGGGGTCAGCCCCAGCATTTT
>TRBD1|TRBV5-1|TRBJ1-2|-
CASSLGSGQDSAYGYTF
TGCGCCAGCAGCTTGGGGTCGGGACAGGACTCCGCCTATGGCTACACCTTC
>-|TRBV5-1|TRBJ1-1|-
CASSLDTQERMNTEAFF
TGCGCCAGCAGCTTGGATACTCAGGAAAGGATGAACACTGAAGCTTTCTTT
>-|TRBV9|TRBJ1-4|-
CASIPRRGTNEKLFF
TGTGCCAGCATTCCTCGGCGGGGGACTAATGAAAAACTGTTTTTT
>TRBD1|TRBV6-1|TRBJ1-4|-
CASSQGRGRTNEKLFF
TGTGCCAGCAGTCAAGGCAGGGGGCGGACTAATGAAAAACTGTTTTTT
>-|TRBV19|TRBJ1-4|few
CASSIDRLYGANEKLFF
TGTGCCAGTAGTATAGACCGCCTCTACGGGGCTAATGAAAAACTGTTTTTT
>TRBD2|TRBV5-1|TRBJ2-7|-
CASSLTSATYEQYF
TGCGCCAGCAGCTTGACTAGCGCAACCTACGAGCAGTACTTC